This T cell receptor (beta chain) derives from a study of T cell responses to AZD1222 COVID-19 vaccine. Study observations and caveats: Close to half of spike-specific TCRs reportedly recognize unmutated variant regions.

Concerning this clone: Its target is unknown.

Sequencing was performed with immunoSEQ multiplex PCR; in TCRdb, only in-frame clones are kept and a portion is missing. The repertoire includes 65,000 to 100,000 clones, around 81% of them detected once, and roughly a fifth sits in the top ten. This CDR3 has 17 residues. Germline V gene sequence: CDR1 KGHSH, CDR2 LQKENI. Trimming took 6 bases from V and 0 from J; bases not matched to a gene: 11. The TCR comes from an adult in good health. The sample was peripheral blood, taken on day 0 of AZD1222 vaccination. V is TRBV18 and J is TRBJ2-3, with TRBD2 matching over 8 bases. The CDR3 is CASSQNTASGSTDTQYF. As DNA, the CDR3 is TGTGCCAGCTCCCAAAATACGGCTAGCGGGAGCACAGATACGCAGTATTTT. The full variable domain, completed using reference TRBV18 and TRBJ2-3, is NAGVMQNPRHLVRRRGQEARLRCSPMKGHSHVYWYRQLPEEGLKFMVYLQKENIIDESGMPKERFSAEFPKEGPSILRIQQVVRGDSAAYFCASSQNTASGSTDTQYFGPGTRLTVL.